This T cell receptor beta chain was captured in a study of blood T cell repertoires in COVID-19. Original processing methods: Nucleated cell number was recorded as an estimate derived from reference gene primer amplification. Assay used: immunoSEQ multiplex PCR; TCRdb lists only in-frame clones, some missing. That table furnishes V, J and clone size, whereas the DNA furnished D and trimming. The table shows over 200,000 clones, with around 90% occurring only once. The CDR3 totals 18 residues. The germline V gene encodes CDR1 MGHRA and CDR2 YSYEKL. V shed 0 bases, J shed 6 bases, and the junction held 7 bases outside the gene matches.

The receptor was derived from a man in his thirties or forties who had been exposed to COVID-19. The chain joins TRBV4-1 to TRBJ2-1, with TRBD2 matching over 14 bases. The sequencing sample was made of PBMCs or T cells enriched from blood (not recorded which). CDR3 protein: CASSQDPPTSGGANEQFF. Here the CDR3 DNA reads TGCGCCAGCAGCCAAGACCCCCCGACTAGCGGGGGGGCCAATGAGCAGTTCTTC.